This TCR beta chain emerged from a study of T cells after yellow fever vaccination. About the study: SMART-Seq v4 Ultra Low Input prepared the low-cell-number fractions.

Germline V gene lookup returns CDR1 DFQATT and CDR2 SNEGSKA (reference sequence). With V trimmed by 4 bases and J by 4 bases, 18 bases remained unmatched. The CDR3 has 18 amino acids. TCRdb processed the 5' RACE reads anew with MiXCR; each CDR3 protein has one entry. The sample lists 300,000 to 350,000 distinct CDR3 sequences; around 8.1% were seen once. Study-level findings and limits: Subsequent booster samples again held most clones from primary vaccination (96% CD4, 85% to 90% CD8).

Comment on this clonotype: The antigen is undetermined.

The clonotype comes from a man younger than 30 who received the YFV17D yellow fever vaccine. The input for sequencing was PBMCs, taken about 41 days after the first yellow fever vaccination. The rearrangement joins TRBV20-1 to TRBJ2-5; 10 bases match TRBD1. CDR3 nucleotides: TGCAGTGCTACTCCGGGACAGGGGCCTTTTTTCAGCCGAGAGACCCAGTACTTC. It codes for CSATPGQGPFFSRETQYF.